Shown below are 27 T cell receptor beta chains from a single sample sequenced in a study of blood T cell repertoires in COVID-19. Some clones are missing from TCRdb's copy, which holds only in-frame ones; the method was immunoSEQ multiplex PCR. The sample has fewer than 250,000 clones, approximately 84% seen once. Sample: peripheral blood. The receptors derive from a man aged 45-65 years with acute or convalescent COVID-19.

This clone has just a few counts. The chain employs TRBV5-1 and TRBJ1-6; D is uncertain. The CDR3 covers 14 residues. The germline V gene encodes CDR1 SGHRS and CDR2 YFSETQ. The ends were cut back, 0 bases at V and 7 bases at J, with 8 bases in the middle. DNA of the CDR3: TGCGCCAGCAGCTTGGCTACGTTCAATTCACCCCTCCACTTT. It yields the protein CASSLATFNSPLHF.

The rearrangement uses TRBV7-9 and TRBJ2-3, with TRBD1 identical over 7 bases. The V and J ends lost 4 bases and 0 bases, in that order; junction bases with no gene match: 10. CDR1 is SEHNR and CDR2 is FQNEAQ in the germline V gene (reference sequence). The CDR3 totals 17 residues. For the CDR3, the DNA is TGTGCCAGCAGCTCGCAGACAGGGCCCGCTAGCACAGATACGCAGTATTTT. This gives the protein CASSSQTGPASTDTQYF.

This clone occurred a few times. The gene calls are TRBV29-1 and TRBJ1-1; D not resolved. The V end was cut by 1 base, the J end by 0 bases, with 6 bases between. The CDR3 covers 13 residues. Germline CDR1 is SQVTM and CDR2 is ANQGSEA. CDR3 sequence reads: CSVEAPVNTEAFF. The CDR3 DNA reads as TGCAGCGTTGAAGCCCCGGTGAACACTGAAGCTTTCTTT.

This rearrangement joins TRBV30 to TRBJ1-5; D possibly corresponds to TRBD1 (5 bases). Germline V CDR1 and CDR2: GTSNPN, SVGIG (reference sequence). V shed 2 bases and J shed 7 bases, with 12 bases lying between them. CDR3 length: 13 amino acids. In DNA, the CDR3 is TGTGCCTGGAGTCGGCAGGGAGGACAGCCCCAGCATTTT. This encodes CAWSRQGGQPQHF.

V gene TRBV20-1 combines with J gene TRBJ1-2; D is undetermined. The CDR3 contains 10 residues. Germline V lookup: CDR1 DFQATT, CDR2 SNEGSKA (reference sequence). Between the trimmed V and J ends, which lost 5 bases and 5 bases, there was a span of 6 bases. The CDR3 DNA is TGCAGTGCTGGGAGTTATGGCTACACCTTC. Encoded protein: CSAGSYGYTF.

This clone was found once. V is TRBV10-3 and J is TRBJ2-5; 10 nucleotides match TRBD1. The V segment lost 0 bases and the J segment 5 bases; nucleotides outside the gene matches: 3. The CDR3 is made up of 15 amino acids. The germline V gene has CDR1 ENHRY and CDR2 SYGVKD. The chain's CDR3 is CAISESGTGVETQYF. As DNA, the CDR3 is TGTGCCATCAGTGAGTCAGGGACAGGGGTTGAGACCCAGTACTTC.

The chain recombines TRBV3-1 (or the pseudogene TRBV3-2) with TRBJ2-7, with TRBD1 identical over 10 bases. The CDR3 spans 15 residues. Per the germline V gene, CDR1 is LGHDT and CDR2 is YNNKEL (reference sequence). Trimming removed 1 base from V and 6 bases from J; junction bases left unmatched: 6. CDR3 coding DNA: TGTGCCAGCAGCCAAGGACAGGGGGCGCGGGGCGAGCAGTACTTC. It specifies CASSQGQGARGEQYF.

CDR3 DNA sequence: TGCGCCAGCAGCTTATCTCAGGGGTCCGTAAACACTGAAGCTTTCTTT. Amino acids: CASSLSQGSVNTEAFF. The rearrangement joins TRBV5-1 to TRBJ1-1; possible D gene TRBD1, 6 bases. The length of the CDR3 is 16 residues. Trimming stripped 2 bases from V and 2 bases from J, with 16 bases between. The germline gives CDR1 SGHRS, CDR2 YFSETQ.

The gene calls are TRBV7-8 and TRBJ1-3; D not certain. The CDR3 extends over 16 amino acids. V gave up 1 base and J gave up 3 bases, with 13 bases separating them. The germline CDR1 and CDR2 sequences are SGHVS and FQNEAQ. The CDR3 sequence: CASSLGRGRNGNTIYF. DNA of the CDR3: TGTGCCAGCAGCTTAGGGCGGGGAAGGAATGGAAACACCATATATTTT.

The rearrangement uses TRBV12-3 or TRBV12-4 and TRBJ1-4; TRBD1 might be the D (5 bases). This CDR3 region has 13 residues. V dropped 6 bases and J dropped 7 bases, with 12 bases sitting between them. The chain's CDR3 is CASSRTIGEKLFF. The CDR3 bases are TGTGCCAGCAGCCGGACAATCGGTGAAAAACTGTTTTTT.

This chain links TRBV6-5 with TRBJ2-5, with TRBD2 matching over 11 bases. Germline V gene sequence: CDR1 MNHEY, CDR2 SVGAGI. The CDR3 is 14 residues long. V shed 7 bases, J shed 5 bases, and the junction held 6 bases outside the gene matches. CDR3: CASTLSGGAETQYF. CDR3 DNA sequence: TGTGCCAGCACCCTTAGCGGGGGGGCGGAGACCCAGTACTTC.

This chain joins TRBV5-1 and TRBJ2-1; a weak D match, TRBD2 (7 bases). The CDR3 runs to 16 residues. CDR1 is SGHRS, CDR2 YFSETQ, per germline. V lost 0 bases to trimming and J lost 0 bases, with 10 bases between them. The CDR3 DNA reads as TGCGCCAGCAGCTTGGGCGGGGGCAACTCCTACAATGAGCAGTTCTTC. Translated, it gives CASSLGGGNSYNEQFF.

The V gene is TRBV27, the J gene TRBJ2-7; 12 nucleotides match TRBD2. There are 16 residues in the CDR3. V trimming: 7 bases; J trimming: 3 bases; junction bases outside the gene matches: 10. The germline V gene has CDR1 MNHEY and CDR2 SMNVEV (reference sequence). The CDR3 DNA is TGTGCCAGCACTTCAAGACCGGGACTAGCGGGCTACGAGCAGTACTTC. It encodes CASTSRPGLAGYEQYF.

The chain employs TRBV3-1 (or the pseudogene TRBV3-2) and TRBJ1-5; 8 bases are a match to TRBD1. J lost 2 bases, V lost 1 base, and 4 bases had no gene match. From germline, CDR1 is LGHDT and CDR2 YNNKEL (reference sequence). The CDR3 consists of 16 residues. CDR3 in DNA: TGTGCCAGCAGCCAAGCAGGGGGCAGCGGCAATCAGCCCCAGCATTTT. Protein sequence: CASSQAGGSGNQPQHF.

This clone was counted a single time. The chain recombines TRBV6-5 with TRBJ1-1, with D perhaps TRBD1 (6 bases). The V end lost 10 bases, the J end lost 0 bases, and 15 bases lay between the germline ends. The CDR3 is 14 amino acids. Germline-derived CDR1 and CDR2 are MNHEY and SVGAGI. In DNA, the CDR3 is TGTGCCAACAGCATAGACAGGCTGAACACTGAAGCTTTCTTT. It encodes CANSIDRLNTEAFF.

The gene calls are TRBV2 and TRBJ1-1, with 8 nucleotides matching TRBD1. Germline CDR1 is SNHLY and CDR2 is FYNNEI. The ends lost 5 bases at V and 5 bases at J; junction bases unmatched: 13. This CDR3 has 16 residues. The CDR3 region has the DNA TGTGCCAGCAGTCCCGGACCCCAGGGGGCCCAAACTGAAGCTTTCTTT. This encodes CASSPGPQGAQTEAFF.

The CDR3 spells CASSPPTGSYEQYF. The CDR3 DNA reads TGTGCCAGCAGTCCCCCGACAGGGTCCTACGAGCAGTACTTC. The chain joins TRBV6-6 to TRBJ2-7; 7 bases match TRBD1. The germline V gene has CDR1 MNHNY and CDR2 SVGAGI (reference sequence). This CDR3 is 14 amino acids long. V lost 5 bases to trimming and J lost 1 base; unmatched junction nucleotides: 5.

The chain has TRBV2 and TRBJ1-1, with TRBD1 as a possible D gene (6 bases). Germline CDR1 SNHLY, CDR2 FYNNEI. The ends were cut back, 7 bases at V and 5 bases at J, with 11 bases in the middle. This CDR3 is built from 12 residues. Here the CDR3 DNA reads TGTGCCAGCAACCAACAGGGTACTGAAGCTTTCTTT. It codes for CASNQQGTEAFF. The whole variable domain, filled in from reference TRBV2 and TRBJ1-1, reads EPEVTQTPSHQVTQMGQEVILRCVPISNHLYFYWYRQILGQKVEFLVSFYNNEISEKSEIFDDQFSVERPDGSNFTLKIRSTKLEDSAMYFCASNQQGTEAFFGQGTRLTVV.

This rearrangement joins TRBV9 to TRBJ1-3, with 7 bases matching TRBD1. In germline, CDR1 is SGDLS, CDR2 YYNGEE. The V gene end was trimmed by 5 bases and the J gene end by 3 bases; junction bases not matched to a gene: 5. This CDR3 comprises 14 residues. CDR3: CASSEQGSGNTIYF. The CDR3 region has the DNA TGTGCCAGCAGTGAACAGGGGAGTGGAAACACCATATATTTT.

This clone was recorded once. The V and J genes are TRBV19 and TRBJ2-2, with TRBD1 identical over 11 bases. Germline-derived CDR1 and CDR2 are LNHDA and SQIVND (reference sequence). CDR3 length: 17 residues. The V gene end was trimmed by 7 bases and the J gene end by 4 bases; junction bases not matched to a gene: 11. CDR3 DNA sequence: TGTGCCAGTATTCCCACGGACAGGGGGCTTAGCACCGGGGAGCTGTTTTTT. Protein product: CASIPTDRGLSTGELFF.

This clone was observed a single time. The rearrangement joins TRBV19 to TRBJ1-5; D uncertain. CDR1 is LNHDA and CDR2 is SQIVND in the germline V gene (reference sequence). Deletions cut 2 bases from V and 3 bases from J, with 11 bases between. The CDR3 runs to 15 residues. CDR3 residues: CASSIFGIVNQPQHF. The CDR3 DNA sequence: TGTGCCAGTAGTATATTTGGTATAGTCAATCAGCCCCAGCATTTT.

The chain carries TRBV6-1 and TRBJ2-1, with a weak D call TRBD1 (5 bases). CDR3 length: 16 residues. The germline V gene encodes CDR1 MNHNS and CDR2 SASEGT. The germline V and J ends were trimmed by 3 bases and 7 bases, with 19 bases remaining between them. The CDR3 loop reads CASSDIGAGRGNEQFF. The DNA of the CDR3 is TGTGCCAGCAGTGATATTGGGGCAGGCCGAGGAAATGAGCAGTTCTTC.

This sequence joins TRBV5-1 and TRBJ2-5; weak D call: TRBD1 (5 bases). V shed 0 bases and J shed 6 bases, with 15 bases lying between them. Germline CDR1 reads SGHRS; CDR2 reads YFSETQ. The length of the CDR3 is 15 residues. DNA for the CDR3: TGCGCCAGCAGCTTGGGCCAGGGAAGGGTGAAGACCCAGTACTTC. Encoded protein: CASSLGQGRVKTQYF. Full variable domain (rest looked up from reference TRBV5-1 and TRBJ2-5): KAGVTQTPRYLIKTRGQQVTLSCSPISGHRSVSWYQQTPGQGLQFLFEYFSETQRNKGNFPGRFSGRQFSNSRSEMNVSTLELGDSALYLCASSLGQGRVKTQYFGPGTRLLVL.

This chain connects TRBV25-1 to TRBJ2-7; a possible D gene is TRBD2 (5 bases). Trimming removed 2 bases from V and 1 base from J, with 9 bases in between. The CDR3 loop spans 14 amino acids. CDR1 is MGHDK, CDR2 SYGVNS, per germline. The CDR3 DNA reads as TGTGCCAGCAGTGAACTCGGGATATCCTACGAGCAGTACTTC. This encodes CASSELGISYEQYF.

The CDR3 DNA sequence: TGTGCCAGTAGTATTGGGGGCCATAACTATGGCTACACCTTC. Protein product: CASSIGGHNYGYTF. The rearrangement uses TRBV19 and TRBJ1-2, with D possibly being TRBD1 (6 bases). The CDR3 has 14 residues. V was cut by 3 bases and J by 1 base, with 9 bases left in between. Germline-derived CDR1 and CDR2 are LNHDA and SQIVND (reference sequence).

This chain joins TRBV28 and TRBJ2-2; D is possibly TRBD1 (6 bases). Trimming left V 2 bases short and J 6 bases short, with 7 bases between. The CDR3 loop spans 13 amino acids. Germline CDR1 reads MDHEN; CDR2 reads SYDVKM. The CDR3 nucleotides are TGTGCCAGCAGTTTAGGGGGCGCCGGGGAGCTGTTTTTT. Residues: CASSLGGAGELFF.

This clone showed up just once. V gene TRBV3-1 (or the pseudogene TRBV3-2) combines with J gene TRBJ1-6; D unclear. CDR3 length: 11 amino acids. CDR1 and CDR2 from the germline V gene are LGHDT and YNNKEL (reference sequence). Trimming cost V 3 bases and J 13 bases, with 7 bases left between them. The CDR3 loop is CASSHPGPLHF. DNA for the CDR3: TGTGCCAGCAGCCATCCCGGGCCCCTCCACTTT.